This TCR beta chain comes out of a study of blood T cell repertoires in COVID-19. Libraries were prepared by immunoSEQ multiplex PCR; TCRdb keeps only in-frame clonotypes and omits some of them. The sample has about 190,000 clones, about 83% seen once. The sequence was collected from a woman aged 30 to 39 who had been exposed to COVID-19. Sequenced sample: PBMCs or T cells enriched from blood (not recorded which).

The CDR3 region is CAWSVQAWRSSGNTIYF. CDR3 DNA: TGTGCCTGGAGTGTACAGGCCTGGCGGTCCTCTGGAAACACCATATATTTT. The chain is built from TRBV30 and TRBJ1-3, with D maybe TRBD1 (5 bases). V lost 0 bases and J 0 bases, leaving 15 bases between the germline ends. CDR1 GTSNPN and CDR2 SVGIG come from the germline V gene (reference sequence). The CDR3 spans 17 residues.